These 11 T cell receptor beta chains were all obtained from the same sample, sequenced in a study of regulatory T cells in long-lasting Graves disease (dated by TCRdb to 2020 to 2022). The intended sense of this specimen's time point label: newly diagnosed GD, antithyroid drugs for less than 3 months. For both TCR sequencing and RNA sequencing, RNA was extracted from PBMCs using TRIzol. Library generation was performed with multiplex PCR. Sequenced using an Illumina HiSeq 4000. To build TCR beta libraries, CDR3 regions were amplified by Arm-PCR using iRepertoire HTBI primers. TCRdb took the public reads, trimmed them with fastp at Q25, ran MiXCR for clone calling and kept in-frame beta chains. Rows are unified per CDR3 protein, each entry keeping the most common DNA and genes. The sample data list about 240,000 distinct CDR3 sequences, and around 20% of these were observed just once. About 15% of the sample is taken by the ten largest.

Sequenced here: peripheral blood mononuclear cells (PBMCs), sampled at new diagnosis, from a patient treated with antithyroid drugs. Receptor source: a female donor with Graves disease.

This clonotype appeared many times. The chain's CDR3 is CASSQAGSQGYEQYF. DNA for the CDR3: TGCGCCAGCAGCCAAGCTGGCTCACAAGGGTACGAGCAGTACTTC. The rearrangement joins TRBV4-1 to TRBJ2-7; D not certain. CDR3 length: 15 residues. Germline CDR1 and CDR2: MGHRA and YSYEKL. Deletions cut 1 base from V and 4 bases from J, with 14 bases between.

This clonotype was counted many times. The V and J genes are TRBV3-2 and TRBJ2-7; the D segment call TRBD1 is taken from the table without a DNA check. TRBV3-2 is deemed a pseudogene. CDR3 length equals 16 residues. CDR3 protein: CASSQDARGGGYEQYF. The CDR3 DNA is TGTGCCAGCAGCCAAGACGCCAGGGGTGGGGGCTACGAGCAGTACTTC.

At least ten counts were recorded for this clonotype. The chain joins TRBV6-2 or TRBV6-3 to TRBJ1-5; maybe TRBD1 (6 bases). The V end lost 8 bases, the J end lost 5 bases, and 19 bases lay between the germline ends. The CDR3 has 15 residues. The germline CDR1 and CDR2 sequences are MNHEY and SVGEGT. The CDR3 nucleotides are TGTGCCAGCGCCACCCCCCGGGGGCCCGATCAGCCCCAGCATTTT. This codes for CASATPRGPDQPQHF.

This chain links TRBV19 with TRBJ2-1; possibly TRBD2 for D (6 bases). The CDR3 length is 12 residues. Germline assignment: CDR1 LNHDA and CDR2 SQIVND (reference sequence). V lost 6 bases to trimming and J lost 9 bases, with 12 bases between them. The CDR3 DNA is TGTGCCAGTAGCGGAGGGTGGGGTGAGCAGTTCTTC. This translates into CASSGGWGEQFF.

At least ten counts were recorded for this clonotype. The chain couples TRBV6-1 to TRBJ1-1; D ambiguous. V was clipped by 5 bases and J by 4 bases, with 11 bases between them. This CDR3 comprises 13 residues. Germline-derived CDR1 and CDR2 are MNHNS and SASEGT. The CDR3 here is CASSRQRGTEAFF. The DNA of the CDR3 is TGTGCCAGCAGTCGCCAGCGTGGCACTGAAGCTTTCTTT.

This clonotype was recorded at least ten times. This chain joins TRBV11-1 and TRBJ2-3, with D possibly TRBD1 on 5 matching bases. The CDR3 runs 14 residues. Trimming removed 2 bases from V and 1 base from J, with 7 bases in between. The germline gives CDR1 SGHAT, CDR2 FQDESV (reference sequence). The DNA of the CDR3 is TGTGCCAGCAGCTTACCACAGGGCACAGATACGCAGTATTTT. Its translation is CASSLPQGTDTQYF.

This clonotype occurred many times. The rearrangement links TRBV7-3 to TRBJ2-1; possible D gene TRBD2, 6 bases. This CDR3 spans 13 amino acids. Looked up from germline, CDR1 is SGHTA and CDR2 is FQGTGA. The V end was cut by 2 bases, the J end by 6 bases, with 8 bases between. Written as DNA, the CDR3 is TGTGCCAGCAGCTTACTAGCGCCCAATGAGCAGTTCTTC. It encodes CASSLLAPNEQFF.

In this sample, this clonotype turned up many times. Here the CDR3 DNA reads TGTGCCAGCAGCACAGGGAGGCGATCACCCCTCCACTTT. Encoded protein: CASSTGRRSPLHF. This sequence joins TRBV6-1 and TRBJ1-6; D possibly corresponds to TRBD1 (6 bases). V was cut by 6 bases and J by 10 bases, with 13 bases left in between. Germline values: CDR1 MNHNS, CDR2 SASEGT. There are 13 residues in the CDR3.

This clonotype was recorded many times. The rearrangement links TRBV6-5 to TRBJ2-1; a possible D gene is TRBD1 (5 bases). V gave up 2 bases and J gave up 3 bases, with 20 bases separating them. This CDR3 region has 18 residues. Looked up from germline, CDR1 is MNHEY and CDR2 is SVGAGI. CDR3 DNA sequence: TGTGCCAGCAGTTACCCTTCGGTCTTGGGGCTAGGCTACAATGAGCAGTTCTTC. It is translated as CASSYPSVLGLGYNEQFF.

This clonotype was counted only a few times. A much larger clone lies one base from this, so it may be a read error. A read error is likely, as this CDR3 ends without the conserved phenylalanine or tryptophan. V gene TRBV12-3 or TRBV12-4 combines with J gene TRBJ2-1, with TRBD2 matching over 8 bases. V was clipped by 6 bases and J by 6 bases; unmatched bases: 10. The CDR3 covers 15 residues. The CDR3 DNA reads as TGTGCCAGCAGCCCCGCCCAGCGGGGGAGCAATGAGCAGTTCCTC. It translates to CASSPAQRGSNEQFL.

This clonotype was seen more than once but under ten times. This may come from a read error, since a much larger clone is one base off. V and J are TRBV7-2 and TRBJ2-5; 10 nucleotides agree with TRBD2. V was pared by 0 bases and J by 7 bases, with 5 bases of the junction left unmatched. From germline, CDR1 is SGHTA and CDR2 FQGNSA. The CDR3 is made up of 15 amino acids. For the CDR3, the DNA is TGTGCCAGCAGCTTAGCGGGGACTAGCGAAGGGACCCAGTACTTC. It encodes CASSLAGTSEGTQYF. Full variable domain (remainder filled in from reference TRBV7-2 and TRBJ2-5): GAGVSQSPSNKVTEKGKDVELRCDPISGHTALYWYRQSLGQGLEFLIYFQGNSAPDKSGLPSDRFSAERTGGSVSTLTIQRTQQEDSAVYLCASSLAGTSEGTQYFGPGTRLLVL.